This T cell receptor beta chain was sequenced for a study of blood T cell repertoires in COVID-19. Background on the study: Samples of COVID-19 (acute and convalescent) were obtained from the United States, Italy and Spain. Sources were T cells, B-cell-depleted T cells, or PBMCs; the material itself was cDNA or gDNA.

As processed by the authors: Estimates of nucleated cell counts were drawn from the amplification of reference gene primers. The repertoire was sequenced with immunoSEQ multiplex PCR; TCRdb's copy has only in-frame clones and lacks some. Clone size and V and J calls were adopted from that table, with D and trimming inferred from the DNA. The sample lists 100,000 or so clones; around 87% were seen once. There are 15 residues in the CDR3. CDR1 is SGDLS and CDR2 is YYNGEE in the germline V gene. V was cut by 1 base and J by 5 bases, with 15 bases left in between. The receptor was isolated from a human donor in a cohort sampled during active COVID-19. Sequences were obtained from peripheral blood. V is TRBV9 and J is TRBJ2-5, with D possibly TRBD2 on 5 matching bases. Here the CDR3 DNA reads TGTGCCAGCAGCGTATTTGAGGGTAGTCAGGAGACCCAGTACTTC. Translation gives CASSVFEGSQETQYF.